This T cell receptor (beta chain) was sequenced during a study of molecular identifiers for immune sequencing clone quantification. Germline V gene sequence: CDR1 MNHEY, CDR2 SVGAGI. This CDR3 is built from 15 residues. The ends were cut back, 5 bases at V and 5 bases at J, with 18 bases in the middle. The study, taken as a whole, reports: Whereas naive cells kept under 1% of molecules in clones above 20 RNA copies, such clones held over 98% in effectors. Because of identical TCR molecules sharing a barcode, sizes of highly expanded clones could be underestimated. Amid fewer than 1.3 million naive cells, spiked Jurkat TCR RNA from one cell was reportedly still detectable.

A CD8+CD4-CCR7+CD45RA+ phenotype served as the sorting definition for naive CD8 T cells. This clonotype was seen only once. Antigen specificity is unknown. MiXCR, applied by TCRdb to the PCR reads, yields one record per CDR3 protein. In the table there are about 60,000 distinct CDR3 sequences, 15% to 20% of which are singletons. This TCR was sampled from a human donor in good health. Some libraries in this study had Jurkat cell RNA spiked in. Sequenced: naive CD8+ T cells from blood, with Jurkat cell RNA spiked in. Subset: FACS-sorted CD8+CD4-CCR7+CD45RA+ naive T cells. The chain combines TRBV6-5 with TRBJ2-5; D is possibly TRBD1 (6 bases). CDR3 sequence reads: CASSVGTGILETQYF. The DNA for the CDR3 is TGTGCCAGCAGTGTCGGAACAGGGATTTTGGAGACCCAGTACTTC.